These 9 T cell receptor beta chains were all obtained from the same sample, sequenced in a study of OX40 agonist ivuxolimab in advanced cancers. Measured with immunoSEQ multiplex PCR; TCRdb has only the in-frame clones, and not every one. The data show 85,000 or so clones, approximately 86% seen once. This material consisted of CD4+ or CD8+ T cells sorted from blood, taken in a trial of the OX40 agonist ivuxolimab. These receptors were obtained from an adult with an advanced solid tumor such as melanoma, head and neck, liver or kidney cancer.

The gene calls are TRBV2 and TRBJ2-1; possibly TRBD2 for D (6 bases). The V end was cut by 7 bases, the J end by 8 bases, with 9 bases between. CDR1 and CDR2 from the germline V gene are SNHLY and FYNNEI. CDR3 length equals 11 residues. CDR3 DNA: TGTGCCAGCACTCCTAGCGATGAGCAGTTCTTC. This codes for CASTPSDEQFF.

This chain links TRBV4-3 with TRBJ1-4, with 8 bases aligning to TRBD1. The germline gives CDR1 LGHNA, CDR2 YSLEER. V shed 1 base, J shed 8 bases, and the junction held 9 bases outside the gene matches. The CDR3 has 16 amino acids. DNA of the CDR3: TGCGCCAGCAGCCAAGGACTCGGGACAGGCGCGGAAAAACTGTTTTTT. Translated: CASSQGLGTGAEKLFF.

The rearrangement links TRBV5-1 to TRBJ1-2, with a weak D call TRBD1 (5 bases). In germline, CDR1 is SGHRS, CDR2 YFSETQ. V was clipped by 2 bases and J by 8 bases, with 16 bases between them. This CDR3 spans 14 amino acids. The CDR3 sequence: CASSFPGGEIGYTF. The CDR3 DNA sequence: TGCGCCAGCAGCTTTCCCGGGGGAGAGATCGGCTACACCTTC. Full variable domain (outside the CDR3, taken from reference TRBV5-1 and TRBJ1-2): KAGVTQTPRYLIKTRGQQVTLSCSPISGHRSVSWYQQTPGQGLQFLFEYFSETQRNKGNFPGRFSGRQFSNSRSEMNVSTLELGDSALYLCASSFPGGEIGYTFGSGTRLTVV.

The chain recombines TRBV18 with TRBJ2-2; 8 bases match TRBD1. The CDR3 loop spans 16 amino acids. Germline assignment: CDR1 KGHSH and CDR2 LQKENI. V lost 0 bases and J lost 3; bases outside the gene matches: 3. CDR3 residues: CASSPPTGVDTGELFF. Here the CDR3 DNA reads TGTGCCAGCTCACCACCGACAGGGGTGGACACCGGGGAGCTGTTTTTT. Together with reference TRBV18 and TRBJ2-2, the CDR3 gives the full variable domain: NAGVMQNPRHLVRRRGQEARLRCSPMKGHSHVYWYRQLPEEGLKFMVYLQKENIIDESGMPKERFSAEFPKEGPSILRIQQVVRGDSAAYFCASSPPTGVDTGELFFGEGSRLTVL.

In nucleotides, the CDR3 is TGTGCCAGCAGCTACGGACAGGCGTTGGACATTCAGTACTTC. The encoded protein is CASSYGQALDIQYF. The chain links TRBV7-9 to TRBJ2-4; 7 nucleotides match TRBD1. The V gene end was trimmed by 4 bases and the J gene end by 8 bases; junction bases not matched to a gene: 8. Looked up from germline, CDR1 is SEHNR and CDR2 is FQNEAQ (reference sequence). The CDR3 is 14 amino acids.

The sample holds one count of this clone. The chain uses TRBV10-1 and TRBJ2-7; D gene ambiguous. This CDR3 is 10 amino acids long. Trimming cost V 10 bases and J 4 bases, with 8 bases left between them. CDR1 is WNHNN, CDR2 SYGVQD, per germline (reference sequence). The CDR3 loop reads CAIPQYEQYF. The DNA of the CDR3 is TGCGCCATCCCGCAGTACGAGCAGTACTTC.

V is TRBV30 and J is TRBJ2-1; TRBD1 is a possible D gene (6 bases). V lost 8 bases and J 5 bases, leaving 13 bases between the germline ends. There are 12 residues in the CDR3. Per the germline V gene, CDR1 is GTSNPN and CDR2 is SVGIG (reference sequence). In DNA form, the CDR3 reads TGTGCCGGCCAGGACAGAGACAATGAGCAGTTCTTC. As protein: CAGQDRDNEQFF.

As concerns this clone: An end of the junction does not agree with germline; a read error may underlie this. In nucleotides, the CDR3 is TGTGCCAGCACCTTGTTGGCCGCGGGGGACTATGGCTACACCTTC. Its protein product is CASTLLAAGDYGYTF. The chain employs TRBV5-6 and TRBJ1-2, with a weak D call TRBD1 (5 bases). Germline CDR1 and CDR2: SGHDT and YYEEEE. CDR3 size: 15 residues.

The table lists this clone with many counts. Other DNA sequences in the sample encode the same CDR3. The chain combines TRBV27 with TRBJ1-1, with no clear D. CDR1 is MNHEY and CDR2 is SMNVEV in the germline V gene (reference sequence). V was shortened by 0 bases and J by 2 bases, with 10 bases between the two germline ends. CDR3 length: 15 amino acids. The CDR3: CASSLSGQLNTEAFF. CDR3 sequence (DNA): TGTGCCAGCAGTTTATCCGGCCAGCTTAACACTGAAGCTTTCTTT.